This TCR beta chain was sequenced for a study of blood T cell repertoires in COVID-19. About the study: The samples span acute and convalescent COVID-19 from the United States, Italy and Spain. The analysed material was cDNA or gDNA that came from T cells, B-cell-depleted T cells, or PBMCs.

This clone is medium-sized (0.01 to 0.1%) within its sample. The same CDR3 also results from other DNA sequences found in this sample. TCRdb keeps only in-frame clones here, not all; method: immunoSEQ multiplex PCR. The sample has 26,000 or so clones, around 89% seen once; the top ten hold about 11%. The sequenced material came from peripheral blood. This clonotype was obtained from a man in his 70s with acute or convalescent COVID-19.

The CDR3 region has the DNA TGTGCCAGCAGTTTTGGCCTCCAAGAGACCCAGTACTTC. It encodes CASSFGLQETQYF. The chain uses TRBV12-3 or TRBV12-4 and TRBJ2-5, with D unresolved. This CDR3 has 13 residues. The V end was cut by 3 bases, the J end by 1 base, with 6 bases between.